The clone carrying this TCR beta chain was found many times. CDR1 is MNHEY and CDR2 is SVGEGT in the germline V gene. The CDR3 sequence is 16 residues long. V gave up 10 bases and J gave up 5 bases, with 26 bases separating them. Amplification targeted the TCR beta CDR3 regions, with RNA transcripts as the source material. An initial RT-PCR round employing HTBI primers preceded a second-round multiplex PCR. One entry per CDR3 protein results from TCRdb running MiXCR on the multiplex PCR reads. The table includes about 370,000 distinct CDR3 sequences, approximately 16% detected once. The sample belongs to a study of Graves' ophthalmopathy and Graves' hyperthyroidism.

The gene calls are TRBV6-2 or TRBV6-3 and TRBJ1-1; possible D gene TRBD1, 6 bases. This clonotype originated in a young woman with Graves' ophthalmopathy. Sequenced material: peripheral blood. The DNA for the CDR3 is TGTGCCACCGCCCGGGGGGCGCTGTCTCGGGGAACTGAAGCTTTCTTT. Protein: CATARGALSRGTEAFF.